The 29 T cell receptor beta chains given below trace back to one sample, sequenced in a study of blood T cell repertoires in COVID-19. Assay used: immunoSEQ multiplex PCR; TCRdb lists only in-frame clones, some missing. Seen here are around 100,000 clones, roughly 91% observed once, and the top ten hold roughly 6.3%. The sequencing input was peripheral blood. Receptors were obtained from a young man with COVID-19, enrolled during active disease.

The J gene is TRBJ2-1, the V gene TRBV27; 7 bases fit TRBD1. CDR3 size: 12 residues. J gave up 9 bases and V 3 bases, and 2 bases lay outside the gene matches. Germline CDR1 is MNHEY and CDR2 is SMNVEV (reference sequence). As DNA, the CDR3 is TGTGCCAGCAGTTTGACAGGGTTTGAGCAGTTCTTC. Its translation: CASSLTGFEQFF.

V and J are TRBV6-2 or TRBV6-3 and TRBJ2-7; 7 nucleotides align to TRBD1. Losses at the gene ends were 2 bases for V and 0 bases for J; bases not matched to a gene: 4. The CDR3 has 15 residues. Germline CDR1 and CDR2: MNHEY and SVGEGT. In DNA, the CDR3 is TGTGCCAGCAGTTACGAGGGGGCCAGCTCCTACGAGCAGTACTTC. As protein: CASSYEGASSYEQYF.

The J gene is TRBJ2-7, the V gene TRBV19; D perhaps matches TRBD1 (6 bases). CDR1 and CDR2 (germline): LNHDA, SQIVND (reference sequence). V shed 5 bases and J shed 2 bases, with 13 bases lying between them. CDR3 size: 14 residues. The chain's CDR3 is CASSPLTGAYEQYF. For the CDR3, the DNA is TGTGCCAGTAGTCCCCTGACAGGCGCCTACGAGCAGTACTTC.

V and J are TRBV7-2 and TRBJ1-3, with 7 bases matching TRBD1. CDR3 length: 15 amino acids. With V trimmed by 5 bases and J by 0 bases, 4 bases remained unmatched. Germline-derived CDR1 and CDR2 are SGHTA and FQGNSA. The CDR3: CASSARTGSGNTIYF. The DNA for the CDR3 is TGTGCCAGCAGCGCCCGGACAGGCTCTGGAAACACCATATATTTT.

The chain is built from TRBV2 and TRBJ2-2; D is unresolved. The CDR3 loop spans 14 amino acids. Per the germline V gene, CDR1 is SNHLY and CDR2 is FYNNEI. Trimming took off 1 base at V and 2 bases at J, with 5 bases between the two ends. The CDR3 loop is CASSEGHNTGELFF. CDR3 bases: TGTGCCAGCAGTGAAGGGCATAACACCGGGGAGCTGTTTTTT.

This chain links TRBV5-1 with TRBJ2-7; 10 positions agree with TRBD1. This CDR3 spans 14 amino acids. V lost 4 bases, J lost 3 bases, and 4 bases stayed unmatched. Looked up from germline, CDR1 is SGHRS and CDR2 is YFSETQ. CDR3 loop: CASSEGTGVYEQYF. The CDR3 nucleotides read TGCGCCAGCAGCGAAGGGACAGGGGTCTACGAGCAGTACTTC.

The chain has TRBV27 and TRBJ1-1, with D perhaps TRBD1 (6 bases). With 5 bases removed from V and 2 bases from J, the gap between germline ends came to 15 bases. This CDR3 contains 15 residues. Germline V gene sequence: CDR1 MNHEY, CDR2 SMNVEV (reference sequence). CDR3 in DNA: TGTGCCAGCAGTGTTATCGGGACAACTAACACTGAAGCTTTCTTT. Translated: CASSVIGTTNTEAFF.

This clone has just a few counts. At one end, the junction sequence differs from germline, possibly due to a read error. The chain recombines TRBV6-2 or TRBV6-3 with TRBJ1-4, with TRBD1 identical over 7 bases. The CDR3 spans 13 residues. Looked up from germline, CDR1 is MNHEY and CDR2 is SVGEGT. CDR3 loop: CASSYEDRTELLF. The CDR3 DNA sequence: TGTGCCAGCAGTTACGAGGACAGGACCGAACTGCTTTTT.

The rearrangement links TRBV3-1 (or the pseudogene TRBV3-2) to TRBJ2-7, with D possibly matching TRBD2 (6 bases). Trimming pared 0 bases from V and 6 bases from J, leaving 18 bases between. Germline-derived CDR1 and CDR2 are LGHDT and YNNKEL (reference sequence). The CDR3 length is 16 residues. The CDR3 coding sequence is TGTGCCAGCAGCCAAGATCGAGGGAGGCTAGGAAGCGAGCAGTACTTC. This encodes CASSQDRGRLGSEQYF.

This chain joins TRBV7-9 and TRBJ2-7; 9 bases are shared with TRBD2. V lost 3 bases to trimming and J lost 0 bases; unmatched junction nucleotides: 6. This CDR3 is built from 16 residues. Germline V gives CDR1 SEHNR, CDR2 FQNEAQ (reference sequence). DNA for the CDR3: TGTGCCAGCAGCTTGCGAACTAGCGGGTCCTCCTACGAGCAGTACTTC. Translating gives CASSLRTSGSSYEQYF.

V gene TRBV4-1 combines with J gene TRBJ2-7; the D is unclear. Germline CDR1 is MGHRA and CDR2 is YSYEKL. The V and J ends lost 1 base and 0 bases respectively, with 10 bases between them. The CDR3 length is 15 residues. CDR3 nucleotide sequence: TGCGCCAGCAGCCAAGCGGGTCTTAGCTCCTACGAGCAGTACTTC. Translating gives CASSQAGLSSYEQYF.

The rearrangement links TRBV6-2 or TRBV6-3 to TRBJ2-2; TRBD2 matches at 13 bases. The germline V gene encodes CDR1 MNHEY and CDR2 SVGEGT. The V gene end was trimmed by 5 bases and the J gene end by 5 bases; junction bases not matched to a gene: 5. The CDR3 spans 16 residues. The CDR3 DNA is TGTGCCAGCAGTGACGGACTAGCGGGAGCAACCGGGGAGCTGTTTTTT. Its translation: CASSDGLAGATGELFF.

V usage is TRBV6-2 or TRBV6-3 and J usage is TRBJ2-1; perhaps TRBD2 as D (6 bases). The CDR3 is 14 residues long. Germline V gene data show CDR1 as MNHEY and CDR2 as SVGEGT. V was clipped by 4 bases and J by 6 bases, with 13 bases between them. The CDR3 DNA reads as TGTGCCAGCAGTTCGGGGACTGGAACCAATGAGCAGTTCTTC. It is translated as CASSSGTGTNEQFF.

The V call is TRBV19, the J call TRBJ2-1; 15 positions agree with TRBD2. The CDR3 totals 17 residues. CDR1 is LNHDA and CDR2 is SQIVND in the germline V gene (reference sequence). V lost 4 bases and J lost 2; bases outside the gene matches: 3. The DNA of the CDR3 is TGTGCCAGTAGTACCGGGACTAGCGGGAGGACCTACAATGAGCAGTTCTTC. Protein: CASSTGTSGRTYNEQFF.

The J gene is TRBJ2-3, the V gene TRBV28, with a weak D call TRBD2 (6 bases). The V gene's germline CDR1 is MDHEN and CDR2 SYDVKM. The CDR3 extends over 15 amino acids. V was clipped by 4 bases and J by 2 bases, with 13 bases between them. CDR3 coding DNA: TGTGCCAGCAGTTCAGGACTACAAACCACAGATACGCAGTATTTT. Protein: CASSSGLQTTDTQYF.

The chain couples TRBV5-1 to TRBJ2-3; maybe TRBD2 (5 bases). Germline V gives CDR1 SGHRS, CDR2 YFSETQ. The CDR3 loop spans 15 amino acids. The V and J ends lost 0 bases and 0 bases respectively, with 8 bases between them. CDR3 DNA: TGCGCCAGCAGCTTGGCCCAGCGGAGCACAGATACGCAGTATTTT. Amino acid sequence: CASSLAQRSTDTQYF.

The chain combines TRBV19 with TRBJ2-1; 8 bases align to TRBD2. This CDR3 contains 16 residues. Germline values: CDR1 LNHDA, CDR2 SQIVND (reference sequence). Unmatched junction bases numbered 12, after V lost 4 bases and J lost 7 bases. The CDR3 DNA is TGTGCCAGTAGTACCCCGTGGACTAGCCTCGTGAATGAGCAGTTCTTC. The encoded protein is CASSTPWTSLVNEQFF.

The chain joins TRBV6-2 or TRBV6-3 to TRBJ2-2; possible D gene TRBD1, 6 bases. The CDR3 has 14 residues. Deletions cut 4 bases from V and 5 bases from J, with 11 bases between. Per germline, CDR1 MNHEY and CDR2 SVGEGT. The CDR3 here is CASSLQGQTGELFF. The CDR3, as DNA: TGTGCCAGCAGTTTACAGGGCCAGACCGGGGAGCTGTTTTTT.

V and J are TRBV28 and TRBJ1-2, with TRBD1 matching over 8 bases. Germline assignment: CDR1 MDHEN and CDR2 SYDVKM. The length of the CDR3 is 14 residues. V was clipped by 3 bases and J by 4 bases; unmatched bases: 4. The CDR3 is CASSFQGAGYGYTF. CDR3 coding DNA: TGTGCCAGCAGTTTCCAGGGGGCTGGCTATGGCTACACCTTC.

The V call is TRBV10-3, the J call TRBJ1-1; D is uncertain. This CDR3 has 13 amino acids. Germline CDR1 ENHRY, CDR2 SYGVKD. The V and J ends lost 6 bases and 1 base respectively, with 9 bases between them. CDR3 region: CAIRPTENTEAFF. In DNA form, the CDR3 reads TGTGCCATCAGGCCTACAGAGAACACTGAAGCTTTCTTT.

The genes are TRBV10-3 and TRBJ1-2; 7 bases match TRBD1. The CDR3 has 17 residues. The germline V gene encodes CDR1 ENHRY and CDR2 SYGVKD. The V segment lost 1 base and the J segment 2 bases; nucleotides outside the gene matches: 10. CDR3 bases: TGTGCCATCAGTGAGTATCCCGACAGGGACTTAAACTATGGCTACACCTTC. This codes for CAISEYPDRDLNYGYTF.

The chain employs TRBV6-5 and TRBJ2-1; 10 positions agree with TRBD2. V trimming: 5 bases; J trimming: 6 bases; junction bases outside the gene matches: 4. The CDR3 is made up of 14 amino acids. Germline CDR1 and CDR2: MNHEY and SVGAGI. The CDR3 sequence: CASSRLAGANEQFF. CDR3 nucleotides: TGTGCCAGCAGTAGGCTAGCGGGAGCCAATGAGCAGTTCTTC.

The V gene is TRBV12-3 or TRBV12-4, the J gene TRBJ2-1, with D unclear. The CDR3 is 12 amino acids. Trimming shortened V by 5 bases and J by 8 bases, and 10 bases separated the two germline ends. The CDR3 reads CASSQNLYEQFF. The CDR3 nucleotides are TGTGCCAGCAGTCAGAATTTATATGAGCAGTTCTTC.

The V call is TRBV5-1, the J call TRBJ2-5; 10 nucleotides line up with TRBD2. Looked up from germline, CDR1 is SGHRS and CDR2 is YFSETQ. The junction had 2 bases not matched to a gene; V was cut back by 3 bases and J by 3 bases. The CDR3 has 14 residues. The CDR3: CASSSLAGEETQYF. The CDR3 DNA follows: TGCGCCAGCAGCTCCCTAGCGGGAGAAGAGACCCAGTACTTC.

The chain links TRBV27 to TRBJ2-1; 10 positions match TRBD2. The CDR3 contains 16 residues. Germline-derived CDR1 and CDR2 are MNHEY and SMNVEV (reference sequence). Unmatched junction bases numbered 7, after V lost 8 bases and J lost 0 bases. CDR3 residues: CASRELAGASYNEQFF. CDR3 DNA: TGTGCCAGCCGAGAGCTAGCGGGAGCCTCCTACAATGAGCAGTTCTTC.

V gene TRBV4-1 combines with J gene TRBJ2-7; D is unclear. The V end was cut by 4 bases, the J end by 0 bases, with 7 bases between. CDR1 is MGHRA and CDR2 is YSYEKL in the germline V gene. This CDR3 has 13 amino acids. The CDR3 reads CASSLVSSYEQYF. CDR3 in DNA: TGCGCCAGCAGCCTGGTGAGCTCCTACGAGCAGTACTTC.

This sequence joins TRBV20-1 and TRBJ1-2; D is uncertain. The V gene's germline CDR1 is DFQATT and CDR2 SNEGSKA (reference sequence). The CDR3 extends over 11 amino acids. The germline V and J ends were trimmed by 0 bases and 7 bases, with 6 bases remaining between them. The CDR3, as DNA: TGCAGTGCTAGAGATCTCGGTGGCTACACCTTC. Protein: CSARDLGGYTF.

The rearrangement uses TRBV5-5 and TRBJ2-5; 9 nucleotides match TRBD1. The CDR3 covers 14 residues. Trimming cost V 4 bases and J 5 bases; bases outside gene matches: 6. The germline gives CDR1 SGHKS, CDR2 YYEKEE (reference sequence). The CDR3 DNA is TGTGCCAGCAGCCCGGGACAGGGAGTGGAGACCCAGTACTTC. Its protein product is CASSPGQGVETQYF.

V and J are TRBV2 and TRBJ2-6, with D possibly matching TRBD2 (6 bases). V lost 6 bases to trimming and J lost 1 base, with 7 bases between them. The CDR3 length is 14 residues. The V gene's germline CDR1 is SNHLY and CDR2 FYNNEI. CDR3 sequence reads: CASSLASGANVLTF. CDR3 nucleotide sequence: TGTGCCAGCAGCCTAGCGTCTGGGGCCAACGTCCTGACTTTC.